This TCR beta chain was documented in a study of cytomegalovirus exposure and HLA in healthy donors. Study-wide results and caveats: From TCR beta sequences, most subjects' HLA-A and HLA-B alleles were reportedly predicted accurately.

V was clipped by 1 base and J by 4 bases, with 11 bases between them. The CDR3 is made up of 14 amino acids. From germline, CDR1 is SGDLS and CDR2 YYNGEE. The study ran its PCR with 60 Vbeta and 13 Jbeta primers. Data came from immunoSEQ multiplex PCR; TCRdb stores just in-frame clones and leaves some out. The sample has fewer than 110,000 clones; approximately 84% are singletons. A single count supports this clone. Its antigen is as yet unknown. This sample also contains other DNA sequences that code for the same CDR3. The sample comprised PBMCs. V usage is TRBV9 and J usage is TRBJ2-5; TRBD2 might be the D (5 bases). The receptor was isolated from a man under 40 in good health and CMV-seronegative. The CDR3 region is CASSVYEGRETQYF. The CDR3 region has the DNA TGTGCCAGCAGCGTATATGAGGGAAGAGAGACCCAGTACTTC. The whole variable domain, filled in from reference TRBV9 and TRBJ2-5, reads DSGVTQTPKHLITATGQRVTLRCSPRSGDLSVYWYQQSLDQGLQFLIQYYNGEERAKGNILERFSAQQFPDLHSELNLSSLELGDSALYFCASSVYEGRETQYFGPGTRLLVL.